Listed here are 23 T cell receptor beta chains from one sample, sequenced in a study of post-analysis software for immune sequencing data. Broader study findings: A few TRBV segments occurring more often in patients than controls included TRBV5-6, TRBV5-1 and TRBV20-1.

Included in the TCR beta cDNA libraries were unique molecular identifiers. TCRdb re-analysed the PCR reads in MiXCR, keeping a single row per CDR3 protein. This sample has about 540,000 distinct CDR3 sequences; less than 40% occur once, and the top ten carry approximately 6%. These receptors' targets are unknown. Sequencing used blood. These receptors were collected from a girl aged 2-17 years with multiple sclerosis.

The chain employs TRBV15 and TRBJ2-1; TRBD2 matches at 13 bases. From germline, CDR1 is LNHNV and CDR2 YYDKDF (reference sequence). This CDR3 is built from 18 residues. J gave up 2 bases and V 5 bases, and 9 bases lay outside the gene matches. CDR3 in amino acids: CATSSRLAGGQTYNEQFF. In nucleotides, the CDR3 is TGTGCCACCAGCTCCAGACTAGCGGGGGGCCAAACCTACAATGAGCAGTTCTTC.

The chain has TRBV6-1 and TRBJ2-5; TRBD2 is a possible D gene (6 bases). The DNA matches TRBJ2-7 better at its end, which makes the J call doubtful. CDR3 length: 15 residues. Germline values: CDR1 MNHNS, CDR2 SASEGT. The CDR3 spells CASSGRDFRIYEQYF. The CDR3 coding sequence is TGTGCCAGCAGTGGCCGGGACTTCCGAATCTACGAGCAGTACTTC.

This clonotype was seen more than once but under ten times. The rearrangement uses TRBV4-1 and TRBJ2-1, with D perhaps matching TRBD1 (5 bases). The CDR3 sequence is 13 residues long. V shed 3 bases and J shed 9 bases, with 12 bases lying between them. Germline V gene data show CDR1 as MGHRA and CDR2 as YSYEKL. Here the CDR3 reads CASSHRRGTEQFF. The CDR3, as DNA: TGCGCCAGCAGCCACCGAAGGGGCACTGAGCAGTTCTTC.

The chain joins TRBV20-1 to TRBJ2-7; D gene ambiguous. The better agreement between TRBJ2-5 and the DNA end casts doubt on the J call. The CDR3 runs 13 residues. Germline V gene sequence: CDR1 DFQATT, CDR2 SNEGSKA (reference sequence). The CDR3 loop is CSAIRSSGETQYF. CDR3 coding DNA: TGCAGTGCTATACGTTCTTCAGGAGAGACCCAGTACTTC.

About this clonotype itself: A junction end diverges from the germline sequence, so it may reflect a read error. The rearrangement uses TRBV5-1 and TRBJ2-5; 7 bases map to TRBD1. Looked up from germline, CDR1 is SGHRS and CDR2 is YFSETQ. This CDR3 spans 14 amino acids. The CDR3 bases are TGCGCCGGCAGCCCGGGGACAGCCCAAGAGACCCAGTACTTC. It is translated as CAGSPGTAQETQYF.

V usage is TRBV6-2 or TRBV6-3 and J usage is TRBJ2-3; no clear D. Deletions cut 6 bases from V and 0 bases from J, with 10 bases between. Germline lookup yields CDR1 MNHEY and CDR2 SVGEGT. The CDR3 consists of 14 residues. As DNA, the CDR3 is TGTGCCAGCAGCCCTAGTACAAGCACAGATACGCAGTATTTT. Its protein product is CASSPSTSTDTQYF.

The chain uses TRBV20-1 and TRBJ2-7; D may be TRBD1 (6 bases). Germline CDR1 is DFQATT and CDR2 is SNEGSKA (reference sequence). The germline V and J ends were trimmed by 3 bases and 2 bases, with 14 bases remaining between them. CDR3 length: 14 amino acids. CDR3 region: CSASKGVTPYEQYF. CDR3 coding DNA: TGCAGTGCTAGTAAGGGGGTAACTCCCTACGAGCAGTACTTC.

The chain is built from TRBV6-6 and TRBJ2-7; TRBD2 matches at 12 bases. The CDR3 runs 15 residues. The germline CDR1 and CDR2 sequences are MNHNY and SVGAGI (reference sequence). With V trimmed by 4 bases and J by 7 bases, 8 bases remained unmatched. The DNA of the CDR3 is TGTGCCAGCAGTTTCCTAGCGGGGGGGTCCAATGAGCAGTACTTC. Amino acids: CASSFLAGGSNEQYF.

The chain couples TRBV4-1 to TRBJ2-1; 8 positions match TRBD2. V lost 2 bases to trimming and J lost 7 bases; unmatched junction nucleotides: 7. In germline, CDR1 is MGHRA, CDR2 YSYEKL. CDR3 length: 15 residues. This CDR3 is CASSQSGGAWNEQFF. CDR3 coding DNA: TGCGCCAGCAGCCAATCCGGGGGGGCCTGGAATGAGCAGTTCTTC.

This clonotype showed up just a few times. V is TRBV20-1 and J is TRBJ2-3; tentatively, D is TRBD1 or TRBD2 (5 bases each). V lost 1 base and J 2 bases, leaving 10 bases between the germline ends. Germline CDR1 is DFQATT and CDR2 is SNEGSKA (reference sequence). The length of the CDR3 is 14 residues. CDR3 in amino acids: CSARGAGTTDTQYF. The CDR3, as DNA: TGCAGTGCTAGAGGCGCAGGGACCACAGATACGCAGTATTTT.

The CDR3 protein is CSANGLAGLNEQFF. CDR3 nucleotide sequence: TGCAGTGCCAACGGACTAGCGGGGCTCAATGAGCAGTTCTTC. The rearrangement joins TRBV20-1 to TRBJ2-1, with 12 positions matching TRBD2. Germline V CDR1 and CDR2: DFQATT, SNEGSKA (reference sequence). Trimming removed 6 bases from V and 6 bases from J; junction bases left unmatched: 6. The CDR3 totals 14 residues.

V is TRBV2 and J is TRBJ1-5; D remains ambiguous. Trimming left V 2 bases short and J 3 bases short, with 8 bases between. This CDR3 comprises 14 residues. From germline, CDR1 is SNHLY and CDR2 FYNNEI. DNA of the CDR3: TGTGCCAGCAGTGAACGGCGGATCAATCAGCCCCAGCATTTT. Its translation is CASSERRINQPQHF.

This clonotype came up many times. This chain connects TRBV13 to TRBJ1-5, with 11 bases fitting TRBD1. CDR1 PRHDT and CDR2 FYEKMQ come from the germline V gene (reference sequence). V lost 3 bases, J lost 5 bases, and 6 bases stayed unmatched. The length of the CDR3 is 16 residues. The CDR3 here is CASSLRTGGIDQPQHF. The CDR3 DNA is TGTGCCAGCAGCTTGCGGACAGGGGGCATCGATCAGCCCCAGCATTTT.

This clonotype was observed a few times. This chain links TRBV29-1 with TRBJ2-1; 9 nucleotides agree with TRBD1. This CDR3 contains 14 residues. Germline loops: CDR1 SQVTM, CDR2 ANQGSEA. V was pared by 7 bases and J by 6 bases, with 10 bases of the junction left unmatched. This CDR3 reads CSGTPGQGFNEQFF. The CDR3 DNA follows: TGCAGCGGAACGCCGGGACAGGGTTTCAATGAGCAGTTCTTC.

V usage is TRBV2 and J usage is TRBJ2-7; D is unclear. There are 15 residues in the CDR3. Deletions cut 0 bases from V and 3 bases from J, with 12 bases between. CDR1 and CDR2 (germline): SNHLY, FYNNEI. Here the CDR3 reads CASSEALRRIYEQYF. The CDR3 DNA sequence: TGTGCCAGCAGTGAAGCGCTTCGTAGGATCTACGAGCAGTACTTC.

This clonotype was seen more than once but under ten times. V usage is TRBV7-2 and J usage is TRBJ1-4; possible D gene TRBD1, 6 bases. Trimming cost V 5 bases and J 1 base, with 11 bases left between them. The germline V gene encodes CDR1 SGHTA and CDR2 FQGNSA. The CDR3 loop spans 15 amino acids. The CDR3 DNA reads TGTGCCAGCAGCCTTTCCAGGGGAACTAATGAAAAACTGTTTTTT. It codes for CASSLSRGTNEKLFF.

This clonotype appeared once. This chain uses TRBV12-3 or TRBV12-4 with TRBJ2-1; 12 nucleotides match TRBD2. This CDR3 has 19 residues. V was clipped by 6 bases and J by 4 bases; unmatched bases: 16. The CDR3 region has the DNA TGTGCCAGCAGATCCTCCATTTTTCGACTAGCGGGAGAATACAATGAGCAGTTCTTC. It translates to CASRSSIFRLAGEYNEQFF.

This clonotype has more than one count but fewer than ten. The chain carries TRBV6-5 and TRBJ2-3; 10 bases match TRBD2. The V gene's germline CDR1 is MNHEY and CDR2 SVGAGI. The trim removed 6 bases at V and 3 bases at J, leaving 6 bases unmatched. The length of the CDR3 is 15 residues. The CDR3, as DNA: TGTGCCAGCAGGCAAGCGGGGGGGCCAACAGATACGCAGTATTTT. Encoded protein: CASRQAGGPTDTQYF.

The rearrangement joins TRBV20-1 to TRBJ2-3; D perhaps matches TRBD2 (6 bases). Trimming cost V 6 bases and J 0 bases, with 13 bases left between them. Germline loops: CDR1 DFQATT, CDR2 SNEGSKA (reference sequence). The CDR3 extends over 14 amino acids. CDR3 nucleotides: TGCAGTGCCCGACTGGGAGGAAGCACAGATACGCAGTATTTT. Its protein product is CSARLGGSTDTQYF.

This CDR3 reads CASSYPGYNEQYF. The CDR3 bases are TGTGCCAGCAGTTACCCCGGATACAATGAGCAGTACTTC. The chain recombines TRBV6-6 with TRBJ2-1; D is unclear. The end of the DNA fits TRBJ2-7 better, so the J call may be wrong. The germline gives CDR1 MNHNY, CDR2 SVGAGI (reference sequence). The CDR3 totals 13 residues.

V and J are TRBV3-1 and TRBJ2-7, with 10 bases lining up with TRBD1. Near its end, the DNA agrees better with TRBJ2-5, so the J call may be wrong. The germline V gene encodes CDR1 LGHDT and CDR2 YNNKEL (reference sequence). The CDR3 length is 16 residues. The CDR3, as DNA: TGTGCCAGCAGCCAAGCGGTGACAGGGGGCAGAGAGACCCAGTACTTC. It codes for CASSQAVTGGRETQYF.

On this clonotype: At one end the junction does not follow the germline gene, possibly because of a read error. The rearrangement links TRBV5-5 to TRBJ1-6, with unresolved D. This CDR3 comprises 18 residues. Germline V lookup: CDR1 SGHKS, CDR2 YYEKEE (reference sequence). CDR3 DNA: TGTGCCAGCAGCTTGTGGTCAGGCCGGAATGACGACTATTCACCCCCCCACTTT. It is translated as CASSLWSGRNDDYSPPHF. The full variable domain, completed using reference TRBV5-5 and TRBJ1-6, is DAGVTQSPTHLIKTRGQQVTLRCSPISGHKSVSWYQQVLGQGPQFIFQYYEKEERGRGNFPDRFSARQFPNYSSELNVNALLLGDSALYLCASSLWSGRNDDYSPPHFGNGTRLTVT.

The chain uses TRBV7-9 and TRBJ2-1; D is possibly TRBD1 or TRBD2 (6 bases each). CDR1 and CDR2 from the germline V gene are SEHNR and FQNEAQ (reference sequence). V was pared by 5 bases and J by 8 bases, with 25 bases between. The CDR3 loop spans 17 amino acids. Written as DNA, the CDR3 is TGTGCCAGCAGCCCACGCGAAGGTAGGGGGGACGAGGATGAGCAGTTCTTC. Protein: CASSPREGRGDEDEQFF.